This entry lists 21 T cell receptor beta chains sequenced from one sample in a study of blood T cell repertoires in COVID-19 (dated by TCRdb to the early 2020s). To prepare the library, the immunoSEQ multiplex PCR assay was applied. What TCRdb holds here is the immuneACCESS table cut down to in-frame rearrangements. Part of the clones is not present; checked against another copy, under half of the missing clones reflect an unresolved V gene, and the others are unexplained. This sample has roughly 200,000 clones in its table, and 81% of those were observed once. The top ten clonotypes cover 7.9% of the sample. The sample taken for sequencing was peripheral blood. The receptors here all came from an elderly woman with acute or convalescent COVID-19.

The sample holds a few counts of this clone. The chain has TRBV10-1 and TRBJ1-2, with D hard to call. The CDR3 has 13 residues. Trimming stripped 8 bases from V and 3 bases from J, with 13 bases between. Germline CDR1 WNHNN, CDR2 SYGVQD (reference sequence). As DNA, the CDR3 is TGCGCCAGCCGTCCAAAGCAGGACTATGGCTACACCTTC. It codes for CASRPKQDYGYTF.

J is TRBJ2-5 and V is TRBV29-1; a possible D gene is TRBD1 (6 bases). CDR3 length: 14 amino acids. V lost 0 bases and J lost 9, with 17 bases in between. Germline V lookup: CDR1 SQVTM, CDR2 ANQGSEA. The DNA of the CDR3 is TGCAGCGTTGAAGATCTTGAGGACCCAGGGGCCCAGTACTTC. Amino acids: CSVEDLEDPGAQYF.

This clone has a single count. The chain uses TRBV10-1 and TRBJ2-2; D is unclear. Trimming left V 6 bases short and J 1 base short, with 3 bases between. The CDR3 is made up of 12 amino acids. Germline-derived CDR1 and CDR2 are WNHNN and SYGVQD (reference sequence). CDR3 loop: CASSMNTGELFF. In DNA, the CDR3 is TGCGCCAGCAGCATGAACACCGGGGAGCTGTTTTTT.

The gene calls are TRBV7-9 and TRBJ2-7; D may be TRBD2 (6 bases). There are 15 residues in the CDR3. Germline V gives CDR1 SEHNR, CDR2 FQNEAQ (reference sequence). Trimming took off 1 base at V and 3 bases at J, with 13 bases between the two ends. CDR3 bases: TGTGCCAGCAGCTTAGTAGGAGGGCTCAACTACGAGCAGTACTTC. Encoded protein: CASSLVGGLNYEQYF.

This rearrangement joins TRBV5-5 to TRBJ1-3; 9 bases fit TRBD1. The V gene end was trimmed by 5 bases and the J gene end by 4 bases; junction bases not matched to a gene: 10. CDR1 is SGHKS and CDR2 is YYEKEE in the germline V gene (reference sequence). The CDR3 length is 16 residues. The CDR3 spells CASRSGTGSSGNTIYF. In nucleotides, the CDR3 is TGTGCCAGCAGGTCCGGGACAGGGAGTTCGGGAAACACCATATATTTT.

V is TRBV5-5 and J is TRBJ2-3; 8 nucleotides match TRBD2. Germline loops: CDR1 SGHKS, CDR2 YYEKEE (reference sequence). The CDR3 length is 16 residues. Germline trimming cut 3 bases from V and 2 bases from J; bases unmatched to any gene: 8. The CDR3 reads CASSSSASGYTDTQYF. In DNA form, the CDR3 reads TGTGCCAGCAGCTCATCGGCTAGCGGGTACACAGATACGCAGTATTTT.

V usage is TRBV6-5 and J usage is TRBJ2-1; TRBD2 aligns across 12 bases. This CDR3 is built from 15 residues. The V gene's germline CDR1 is MNHEY and CDR2 SVGAGI. Trimming removed 7 bases from V and 5 bases from J; junction bases left unmatched: 6. CDR3 bases: TGTGCCAGCATTAAACTAGCGGGGGGCCACAATGAGCAGTTCTTC. This gives the protein CASIKLAGGHNEQFF.

This clone showed up just a few times. This chain connects TRBV11-3 to TRBJ2-1, with TRBD1 identical over 8 bases. Germline trimming cut 5 bases from V and 6 bases from J; bases unmatched to any gene: 6. This CDR3 comprises 14 residues. CDR1 and CDR2 from the germline V gene are SGHNT and YENEEA. For the CDR3, the DNA is TGTGCCAGCAGCGTGACAGGGGCTGGCAATGAGCAGTTCTTC. Protein product: CASSVTGAGNEQFF.

This clone was recorded only once. The J gene is TRBJ1-5, the V gene TRBV28; unclear D gene. CDR1 and CDR2 from the germline V gene are MDHEN and SYDVKM. The CDR3 extends over 12 amino acids. The ends were cut back, 3 bases at V and 7 bases at J, with 7 bases in the middle. CDR3 nucleotide sequence: TGTGCCAGCAGTTTTGGGCAACAGCCCCAGCATTTT. This sequence encodes CASSFGQQPQHF.

J is TRBJ2-5 and V is TRBV6-5; possible D gene TRBD2, 6 bases. CDR1 and CDR2 from the germline V gene are MNHEY and SVGAGI. The CDR3 loop spans 14 amino acids. V was shortened by 0 bases and J by 5 bases, with 10 bases between the two germline ends. The CDR3 reads CASSYSGGRETQYF. CDR3 sequence (DNA): TGTGCCAGCAGTTACTCGGGGGGTCGGGAGACCCAGTACTTC.

This chain joins TRBV19 and TRBJ2-4; the match to TRBD1 covers 9 bases. The trim removed 6 bases at V and 7 bases at J, leaving 4 bases unmatched. In germline, CDR1 is LNHDA, CDR2 SQIVND (reference sequence). CDR3 length: 13 amino acids. The CDR3 loop reads CASRITGGNIQYF. The CDR3 DNA reads as TGTGCCAGTAGGATAACAGGGGGCAACATTCAGTACTTC.

The chain links TRBV4-2 to TRBJ2-7, with D maybe TRBD2 (6 bases). The CDR3 has 14 residues. With 0 bases removed from V and 4 bases from J, the gap between germline ends came to 10 bases. CDR1 and CDR2 from the germline V gene are LGHNA and YNFKEQ. The CDR3 protein is CASSQDRGGYEQYF. DNA of the CDR3: TGTGCCAGCAGCCAAGACCGTGGGGGGTACGAGCAGTACTTC.

The chain is built from TRBV14 and TRBJ2-3; the D gene is possibly TRBD2 (6 bases). Trimming left V 3 bases short and J 10 bases short, with 17 bases between. This CDR3 is built from 14 residues. Germline CDR1 is SGHDN and CDR2 is FVKESK. CDR3 protein: CASSQVGGLFAQYF. The CDR3 DNA reads TGTGCCAGCAGCCAGGTGGGAGGACTCTTCGCGCAGTATTTT.

This chain connects TRBV7-9 to TRBJ2-1; the match to TRBD2 covers 8 bases. With 1 base clipped from V and 7 bases from J, the junction kept 3 bases outside the gene matches. CDR1 is SEHNR and CDR2 is FQNEAQ in the germline V gene (reference sequence). The CDR3 covers 14 residues. In DNA, the CDR3 is TGTGCCAGCAGCTTAGGACTAGCGTTTAATGAGCAGTTCTTC. It encodes CASSLGLAFNEQFF.

This chain uses TRBV6-5 with TRBJ2-7, with unresolved D. Germline V CDR1 and CDR2: MNHEY, SVGAGI. The ends were cut back, 6 bases at V and 6 bases at J, with 12 bases in the middle. This CDR3 spans 12 amino acids. In DNA, the CDR3 is TGTGCCAGCAGAACACTTACGGGCGAGCAGTACTTC. This translates into CASRTLTGEQYF.

The V and J genes are TRBV9 and TRBJ2-1, with TRBD2 matching 12 bases. The germline V gene has CDR1 SGDLS and CDR2 YYNGEE. The CDR3 covers 17 residues. V shed 0 bases and J 6 bases; nucleotides not matched to a gene: 7. CDR3 bases: TGTGCCAGCAGCGTAGCTACAATGGGACTAGCGGGCAATGAGCAGTTCTTC. As protein: CASSVATMGLAGNEQFF.

This clone came up a few times. The rearrangement links TRBV10-3 to TRBJ1-5, with 8 bases fitting TRBD1. J gave up 7 bases and V 4 bases, and 12 bases lay outside the gene matches. The germline gives CDR1 ENHRY, CDR2 SYGVKD. CDR3 size: 16 residues. The CDR3 sequence: CAISADRGDRGQPQHF. The CDR3 DNA is TGTGCCATCAGTGCAGACAGGGGAGACCGGGGACAGCCCCAGCATTTT.

V and J are TRBV5-4 and TRBJ2-4, with D possibly TRBD2 on 7 matching bases. CDR3 size: 17 residues. Trimming removed 0 bases at V and 3 bases at J, with 16 bases between. Germline lookup yields CDR1 SGHNT and CDR2 YYREEE (reference sequence). CDR3 in DNA: TGTGCCAGCAGCTTGGGATCGCAGGGAGGGGGCAAAAACATTCAGTACTTC. Translated: CASSLGSQGGGKNIQYF.

The chain has TRBV5-1 and TRBJ1-1; D is unresolved. Per the germline V gene, CDR1 is SGHRS and CDR2 is YFSETQ. This CDR3 comprises 14 residues. With 4 bases removed from V and 3 bases from J, the gap between germline ends came to 13 bases. This CDR3 is CASSPGLIYTEAFF. CDR3 in DNA: TGCGCCAGCAGCCCTGGCCTCATTTACACTGAAGCTTTCTTT.

The chain combines TRBV19 with TRBJ1-5, with TRBD1 matching over 7 bases. In germline, CDR1 is LNHDA, CDR2 SQIVND (reference sequence). CDR3 length: 15 amino acids. V dropped 10 bases and J dropped 1; count of bases not matched to a gene: 10. DNA for the CDR3: TGTGCCACCAAGTACAGGGGCCTGAGCAATCAGCCCCAGCATTTT. Its translation is CATKYRGLSNQPQHF.

The chain is built from TRBV5-4 and TRBJ1-3; TRBD1 agrees at 7 bases. The CDR3 covers 15 residues. V lost 0 bases, J lost 4 bases, and 4 bases stayed unmatched. CDR1 SGHNT and CDR2 YYREEE come from the germline V gene (reference sequence). CDR3 in DNA: TGTGCCAGCAGCTTGGAGACAGGGACAGGAAACACCATATATTTT. Its protein product is CASSLETGTGNTIYF.